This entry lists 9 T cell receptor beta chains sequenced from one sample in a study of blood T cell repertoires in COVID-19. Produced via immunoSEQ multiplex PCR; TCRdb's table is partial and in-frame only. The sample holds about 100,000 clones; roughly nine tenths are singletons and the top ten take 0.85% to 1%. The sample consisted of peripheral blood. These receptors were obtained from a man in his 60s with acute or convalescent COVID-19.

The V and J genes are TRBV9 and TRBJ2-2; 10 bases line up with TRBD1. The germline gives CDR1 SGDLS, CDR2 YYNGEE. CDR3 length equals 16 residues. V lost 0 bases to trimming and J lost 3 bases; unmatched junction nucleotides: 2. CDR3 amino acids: CASSVVGTGDTGELFF. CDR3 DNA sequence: TGTGCCAGCAGCGTAGTTGGGACAGGGGACACCGGGGAGCTGTTTTTT.

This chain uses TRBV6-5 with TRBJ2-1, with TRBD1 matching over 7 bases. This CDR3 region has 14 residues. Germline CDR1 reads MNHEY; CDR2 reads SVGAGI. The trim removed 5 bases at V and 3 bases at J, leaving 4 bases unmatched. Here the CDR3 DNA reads TGTGCCAGCAGTAACCAGGGGGTCTACAATGAGCAGTTCTTC. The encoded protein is CASSNQGVYNEQFF.

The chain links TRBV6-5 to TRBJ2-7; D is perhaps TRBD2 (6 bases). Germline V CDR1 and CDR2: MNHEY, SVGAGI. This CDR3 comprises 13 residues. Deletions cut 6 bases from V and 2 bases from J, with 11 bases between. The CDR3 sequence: CASRDGLPYEQYV. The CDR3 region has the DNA TGTGCCAGCAGGGACGGACTACCCTACGAGCAGTACGTC.

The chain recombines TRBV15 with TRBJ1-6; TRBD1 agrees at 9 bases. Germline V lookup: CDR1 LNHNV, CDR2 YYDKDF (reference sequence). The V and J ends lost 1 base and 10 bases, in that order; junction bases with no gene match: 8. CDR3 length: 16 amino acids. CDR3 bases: TGTGCCACCAGCAGAGGAGTGGGGACAGGGTACTCACCCCTCCACTTT. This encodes CATSRGVGTGYSPLHF. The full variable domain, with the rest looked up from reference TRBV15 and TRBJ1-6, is DAMVIQNPRYQVTQFGKPVTLSCSQTLNHNVMYWYQQKSSQAPKLLFHYYDKDFNNEADTPDNFQSRRPNTSFCFLDIRSPGLGDTAMYLCATSRGVGTGYSPLHFGNGTRLTVT.

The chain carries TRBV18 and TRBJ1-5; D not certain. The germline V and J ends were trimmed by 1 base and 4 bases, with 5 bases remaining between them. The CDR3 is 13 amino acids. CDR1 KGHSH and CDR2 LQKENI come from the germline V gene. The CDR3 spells CASSPLENQPQHF. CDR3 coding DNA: TGTGCCAGCTCACCACTGGAGAATCAGCCCCAGCATTTT.

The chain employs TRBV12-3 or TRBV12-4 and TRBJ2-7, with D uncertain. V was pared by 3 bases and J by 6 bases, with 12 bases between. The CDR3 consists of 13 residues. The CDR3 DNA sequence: TGTGCCAGCAGTTTTTCCCCGAATAGCGAGCAGTACTTC. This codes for CASSFSPNSEQYF.

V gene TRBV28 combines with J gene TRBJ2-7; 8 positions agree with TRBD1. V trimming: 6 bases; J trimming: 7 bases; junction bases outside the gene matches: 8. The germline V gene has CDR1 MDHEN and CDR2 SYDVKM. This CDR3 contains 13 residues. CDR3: CASSFRGQGEQYF. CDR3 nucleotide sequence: TGTGCCAGCAGCTTCAGGGGGCAGGGGGAGCAGTACTTC.

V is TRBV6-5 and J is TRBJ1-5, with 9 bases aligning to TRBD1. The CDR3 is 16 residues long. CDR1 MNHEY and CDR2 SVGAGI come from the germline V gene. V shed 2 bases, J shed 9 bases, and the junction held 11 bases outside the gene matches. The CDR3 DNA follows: TGTGCCAGCAGTTACCGACGACAGGGGGGGCTTGGGCCCCAGCATTTT. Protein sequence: CASSYRRQGGLGPQHF.

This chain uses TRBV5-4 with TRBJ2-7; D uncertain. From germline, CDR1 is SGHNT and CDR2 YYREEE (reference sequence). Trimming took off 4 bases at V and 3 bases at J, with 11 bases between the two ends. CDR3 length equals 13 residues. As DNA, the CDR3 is TGTGCCAGCAGCGTTCCCCCCCACTACGAGCAGTACGTC. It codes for CASSVPPHYEQYV.